This T cell receptor (beta chain) was identified in a study of blood T cell repertoires in COVID-19 (dated by TCRdb to about 2020). Looking at the study overall: Collaborator samples came from the United States, Italy and Spain and covered acute and convalescent phases of COVID-19. The samples were drawn from two sources: the first 160 participants of the ongoing ImmuneRACE study, and some 1,300 subjects contributed by 6 global collaborators. Subjects who had been exposed to COVID-19, were actively infected with it, or had recovered from it provided the deeply sampled blood TCRbeta repertoires that made up the dataset. Sample metadata almost always included a de-identified subject ID, COVID-19 status, age in years and sex. The material from the prospective study consisted of cDNA or gDNA derived from T cells, B-cell-depleted T cells, or PBMCs. HLA class I and class II types, where available, came from metadata supplied by the sample provider rather than from assay-based typing. The repertoires were released in a freely available public database intended as a resource for research on the immune response to SARS-CoV-2. The paper as a whole reports these results and caveats: The quantity of clinical and demographic metadata differed by source and by participant and was supplied without curation.

One collaborating source in Seattle enrolled patients while the patients were actively infected and followed the patients over time throughout the course of disease. Each collaborating institution followed its own protocols to collect whole blood in K2EDTA tubes. Collaborator samples were shipped for TCRbeta analysis as frozen whole blood, isolated PBMCs, or DNA extracted from either sample type. V loses 5 bases at its end and J loses 0 bases; junction bases beyond the gene matches: 12. The germline V gene (reference sequence) gives CDR1 as LGHDT and CDR2 as YNNKEL. The CDR3 starts with the cysteine, ends with the phenylalanine, and has 18 residues. The sequence is cut down to CDR3 DNA, 54 bases in frame from base 1. TCRbeta CDR3 regions were amplified from genomic DNA using the immunoSEQ Assay, a bias-controlled multiplex PCR. In the paper's pipeline: Within the assay, amplification of reference gene primers was used to estimate how many nucleated cells each sample contained. Sequence reads were collapsed and filtered to measure the absolute abundance of every unique TCRbeta CDR3 rearrangement. For each sample, productive Simpson clonality was calculated as the square root of Simpson's diversity index over productive rearrangements. Drawn from immuneACCESS, this table holds only the in-frame rearrangements with V and J called that TCRdb kept. Clones are partly lost; checked studies trace under half to an unresolved V gene and leave the rest unexplained. V and J calls and clone size are copied from that table; D and trimming were computed from the DNA. The sample table contains roughly 150,000 clones; only one count was recorded for roughly nine tenths of them. The ten largest clonotypes hold roughly 13% of the sample.

With respect to this clone: The antigen it recognizes is unknown. Base qualities are not provided; no much larger clone lies one nucleotide away.

This TCR was sampled from a man younger than 30 with COVID-19, enrolled during active disease. The rearranged segments are TRBV3-1 (or the pseudogene TRBV3-2) and TRBJ2-7; the junction holds 11 bases that match TRBD2. The material sequenced was peripheral blood. CDR3 reads: CASSRVGLAGGLSYEQYF. The DNA sequence is given as TGTGCCAGCAGCAGGGTTGGGCTAGCGGGAGGTCTCTCCTACGAGCAGTACTTC.